The sequence of this TCR beta chain was determined in a study of blood T cell repertoires in COVID-19. Background on the study: Italy, Spain and the United States were the sources of the convalescent and acute COVID-19 samples. PBMCs, B-cell-depleted T cells, or T cells provided the cDNA or gDNA that made up the material.

Per the authors' pipeline: Amplification from reference gene primers served as the basis for estimated nucleated cell counts. Generated by immunoSEQ multiplex PCR, the TCRdb table keeps only in-frame clones and is missing some. For V, J and clone size, that table is used; D and trimming come from the DNA. Seen here are about 530,000 clones, 85% to 90% observed once, and the top ten hold 7.8%. This CDR3 region has 14 residues. V shed 5 bases, J shed 4 bases, and the junction held 5 bases outside the gene matches. Germline values: CDR1 SNHLY, CDR2 FYNNEI. The sequence derives from a woman aged 45 to 65 with COVID-19, enrolled during active disease. Sequenced material: peripheral blood. The V gene is TRBV2, the J gene TRBJ1-1; 9 bases are shared with TRBD1. CDR3 region: CASSLEDRGTEAFF. The CDR3 coding sequence is TGTGCCAGCAGTTTAGAGGACAGGGGCACTGAAGCTTTCTTT.